This T cell receptor (beta chain) was sequenced in a study of T cells expressing NK-cell markers. Study overall: Of eight sequenced donors, seven were HCMV-seropositive and one HCMV-seronegative. Study results and limitations: The share of CD8+ T cells held by dominant NKG2C+ clonotypes was 1.0-7.0% in six donors. These clonotypes, the leaders elsewhere, also led the CD3+CD56-NKG2C+ fraction in a handful of donors.

Comment on this clonotype: The antigen is not known.

CDR3 length: 17 residues. Germline CDR1 and CDR2: SGHAT and FQNNGV. The TCR beta cDNA came from 5'RACE template switching with UMIs. With the 5' RACE reads reprocessed, TCRdb shows one record per CDR3 protein and no DNA. The sample includes roughly 390,000 distinct CDR3 sequences. The rearrangement links TRBV11-2 to TRBJ2-4. The receptor was derived from a woman in her 50s in good health. Material for sequencing was blood T cells: a sorted CD56 or NKG2C T cell subset, CD4+ or CD8+ T cells, or bulk PBMC T cells (not recorded which). The CDR3: CASSLSTYRLAKNIQYF.